The present T cell receptor beta chain was sequenced within a study of blood T cell repertoires in COVID-19. Study-wide background: The United States, Italy and Spain were the sources of the acute and convalescent COVID-19 samples. Sample material is recorded as cDNA or gDNA derived from T cells, B-cell-depleted T cells, or PBMCs.

CDR3 length equals 15 residues. Germline CDR1 reads SGHTA; CDR2 reads FQGNSA. With 5 bases clipped from V and 4 bases from J, the junction kept 6 bases outside the gene matches. Original processing notes: For nucleated cells, counts were estimated from reference gene primer amplification. Profiled with immunoSEQ multiplex PCR; TCRdb holds only in-frame clones, not every one. V and J calls and clone size are as listed in that table; D and trimming were resolved from the DNA. The sample records fewer than 300,000 clones, 70% to 90% being singletons. V usage is TRBV7-2 and J usage is TRBJ2-1, with TRBD2 matching over 9 bases. The sequence came from a man over 45 with active or convalescent COVID-19. The sequenced material came from peripheral blood. The CDR3 sequence: CASSQLLAGYNEQFF. The CDR3 nucleotides read TGTGCCAGCAGCCAACTACTAGCGGGTTACAATGAGCAGTTCTTC.